One sample yielded the 9 T cell receptor beta chains listed below, sequenced in a study of shared clonotypes between healthy human individuals. The method was immunoSEQ multiplex PCR; TCRdb's version includes in-frame clones alone and lacks a portion of them. Counted here are about 2.4 million clones, 93% occurring once; the ten biggest clones make up 0.36%. The sequencing input was naive CD4+ T cells from PBMCs. Regarding subset: CD45RA+ positively selected. The receptors derive from a man aged 18 to 29 in good health. Some clones in this sample may be carry-over from other donors' samples.

This clone was recorded only once. The CDR3, as DNA: TGCGCCAGCAGCGCCCTCGGACAGAGGTGGAACAATGAGCAGTTCTTC. Residues: CASSALGQRWNNEQFF. This sequence joins TRBV10-2 and TRBJ2-1; possible D gene TRBD1, 6 bases. Germline lookup yields CDR1 WSHSY and CDR2 SAAADI. Trimming stripped 6 bases from V and 5 bases from J, with 20 bases between. CDR3 length: 16 residues.

A few counts support this clone. This chain connects TRBV4-1 to TRBJ1-1; 7 bases agree with TRBD1. The CDR3 extends over 15 amino acids. Germline CDR1 reads MGHRA; CDR2 reads YSYEKL. With V trimmed by 2 bases and J by 5 bases, 8 bases remained unmatched. The CDR3 spells CASSQPTGRGTEAFF. DNA of the CDR3: TGCGCCAGCAGCCAACCGACAGGGCGGGGGACTGAAGCTTTCTTT.

Points on this clone: The identical CDR3 is also encoded by other nucleotide sequences in the sample. This chain joins TRBV5-1 and TRBJ2-6; D unclear. V lost 7 bases to trimming and J lost 2 bases, with 10 bases between them. The CDR3 covers 14 residues. Germline lookup yields CDR1 SGHRS and CDR2 YFSETQ. The CDR3 here is CASVRDPGANVLTF. The CDR3 DNA sequence: TGCGCCAGCGTGAGAGACCCTGGGGCCAACGTCCTGACTTTC.

In its sample, this clone was seen once. This sequence joins TRBV29-1 and TRBJ1-3; unclear D gene. This CDR3 region has 14 residues. Germline V CDR1 and CDR2: SQVTM, ANQGSEA. Trimming left V 7 bases short and J 0 bases short, with 13 bases between. CDR3 in amino acids: CSAEGGDSGNTIYF. The CDR3 bases are TGCAGCGCAGAGGGCGGAGACTCTGGAAACACCATATATTTT.

The genes are TRBV5-1 and TRBJ1-1, with 8 bases aligning to TRBD1. The CDR3 sequence is 16 residues long. V trimming: 1 base; J trimming: 5 bases; junction bases outside the gene matches: 10. Germline V CDR1 and CDR2: SGHRS, YFSETQ. CDR3 sequence (DNA): TGCGCCAGCAGCTTGCCGAGGACAGGGTCGTGGACTGAAGCTTTCTTT. Translation: CASSLPRTGSWTEAFF.

CDR3 DNA: TGTGCCAGCAACATCTTTGGGGGCTACACCTTC. It yields the protein CASNIFGGYTF. This chain links TRBV28 with TRBJ1-2, with unresolved D. Trimming pared 7 bases from V and 8 bases from J, leaving 11 bases between. CDR3 size: 11 residues. CDR1 and CDR2 (germline): MDHEN, SYDVKM.

With regard to this clone: Other DNA variants within this sample encode the same CDR3. V and J are TRBV19 and TRBJ2-7; the match to TRBD1 covers 7 bases. The CDR3 contains 14 residues. Looked up from germline, CDR1 is LNHDA and CDR2 is SQIVND (reference sequence). Trimming at V came to 4 bases and at J to 0 bases, leaving 3 bases not matched to a gene. The CDR3 coding sequence is TGTGCCAGTAGTAGACAGGGATCCTCCTACGAGCAGTACTTC. Encoded protein: CASSRQGSSYEQYF.

In its sample, this clone was seen once. The rearrangement uses TRBV19 and TRBJ1-2, with D tentatively TRBD1 (6 bases). The CDR3 totals 16 residues. Germline V lookup: CDR1 LNHDA, CDR2 SQIVND (reference sequence). V lost 4 bases to trimming and J lost 2 bases, with 17 bases between them. In DNA form, the CDR3 reads TGTGCCAGTAGTAGAGATGGGGGGCGCGGAAACTATGGCTACACCTTC. Translated: CASSRDGGRGNYGYTF. The whole variable domain, filled in from reference TRBV19 and TRBJ1-2, reads DGGITQSPKYLFRKEGQNVTLSCEQNLNHDAMYWYRQDPGQGLRLIYYSQIVNDFQKGDIAEGYSVSREKKESFPLTVTSAQKNPTAFYLCASSRDGGRGNYGYTFGSGTRLTVV.

A single count supports this clone. Other DNA sequences of this sample code for an identical CDR3. V usage is TRBV11-2 and J usage is TRBJ2-7, with D uncertain. Deletions cut 1 base from V and 3 bases from J, with 4 bases between. Germline loops: CDR1 SGHAT, CDR2 FQNNGV. The length of the CDR3 is 12 residues. The CDR3 sequence: CASSLVNYEQYF. CDR3 coding DNA: TGTGCCAGCAGCTTAGTAAACTACGAGCAGTACTTC. The complete variable domain, with remaining parts taken from reference TRBV11-2 and TRBJ2-7, reads EAGVAQSPRYKIIEKRQSVAFWCNPISGHATLYWYQQILGQGPKLLIQFQNNGVVDDSQLPKDRFSAERLKGVDSTLKIQPAKLEDSAVYLCASSLVNYEQYFGPGTRLTVT.